The 11 T cell receptor beta chains given below trace back to one sample, sequenced in a study of glioma-infiltrating T cells. Amplification of TCR alpha and beta CDR3 regions from RNA used iRepertoire nested multiplex PCR. TCRdb fed the multiplex PCR reads into MiXCR, producing one record per CDR3 protein. The table has under 200,000 distinct CDR3 sequences, under 55% seen once. Sample: glioma tissue, nonneoplastic brain tissue, or PBMCs (not recorded which). Receptors originate from a human donor with low-grade glioma or glioblastoma, undergoing nonglioma brain surgery, or in good health (not recorded which).

The chain links TRBV12-5 to TRBJ2-3; tentatively, D is TRBD1 (5 bases). This CDR3 contains 15 residues. Per the germline V gene, CDR1 is LGHNT and CDR2 is FRNRAP. Trimming removed 3 bases at V and 1 base at J, with 11 bases between. The CDR3 protein is CASGFGQLGTDTQYF. DNA of the CDR3: TGTGCTAGTGGTTTTGGACAACTTGGCACAGATACGCAGTATTTT.

As to this clonotype: A much larger clone lies one base from this, so it may be a read error. The chain carries TRBV28 and TRBJ2-3; possible D gene TRBD2, 7 bases. CDR1 is MDHEN, CDR2 SYDVKM, per germline. Trimming removed 5 bases at V and 3 bases at J, with 18 bases between. CDR3 length equals 16 residues. CDR3 loop: CASSKIGGARTDTQYF. In DNA, the CDR3 is TGTGCCAGCAGTAAAATAGGGGGGGCGCGGACAGATACGCAGTATTTT.

At least ten counts were recorded for this clonotype. The CDR3 bases are TGTGCCAGCAGCTTATTACTACAGGAGACTGAAGCTTTCTTT. It specifies CASSLLLQETEAFF. The chain is built from TRBV7-2 and TRBJ1-1; perhaps TRBD1 as D (5 bases). Trimming left V 2 bases short and J 5 bases short, with 12 bases between. CDR1 SGHTA and CDR2 FQGNSA come from the germline V gene. CDR3 length: 14 residues.

The V and J genes are TRBV19 and TRBJ1-1; no firm D call. Trimming shortened V by 3 bases and J by 6 bases, and 20 bases separated the two germline ends. This CDR3 contains 16 residues. Germline assignment: CDR1 LNHDA and CDR2 SQIVND (reference sequence). The CDR3 DNA reads as TGTGCCAGTAGTATCCAGTCGAACCTACCGGGCGCTGAAGCTTTCTTT. The encoded protein is CASSIQSNLPGAEAFF.

This clonotype was seen repeatedly, ten times or more. CDR3 bases: TGCAGTGCTAGAGGAGGGGGCGGGATAGAGACCCAGTACTTC. This sequence encodes CSARGGGGIETQYF. The V and J genes are TRBV20-1 and TRBJ2-5; tentatively, D is TRBD1 (7 bases). Germline loops: CDR1 DFQATT, CDR2 SNEGSKA (reference sequence). This CDR3 region has 14 residues. The ends were cut back, 1 base at V and 4 bases at J, with 13 bases in the middle.

Turning to this clonotype: One end of the junction does not line up with germline, which may come from a read error. The chain couples TRBV12-3 or TRBV12-4 to TRBJ1-1; weak D call: TRBD1 (6 bases). The CDR3 contains 15 residues. Here the CDR3 reads CASSLGPGRDTEGFF. The CDR3 DNA reads TGTGCCAGCAGTTTAGGTCCAGGAAGGGACACTGAAGGTTTCTTT.

This clonotype occurred many times. This chain links TRBV20-1 with TRBJ2-7; D remains ambiguous. This CDR3 comprises 14 residues. In germline, CDR1 is DFQATT, CDR2 SNEGSKA (reference sequence). Trimming stripped 1 base from V and 0 bases from J, with 10 bases between. DNA for the CDR3: TGCAGTGCTAGAGTCCGACGGAGCTCCTACGAGCAGTACTTC. It encodes CSARVRRSSYEQYF.

The rearrangement joins TRBV12-3 or TRBV12-4 to TRBJ2-7, with D perhaps TRBD2 (5 bases). With 2 bases removed from V and 7 bases from J, the gap between germline ends came to 18 bases. This CDR3 comprises 15 residues. DNA of the CDR3: TGTGCCAGCAGTTTACTCGGCGGGTCGACGGAAGAGCAGTACTTC. It translates to CASSLLGGSTEEQYF.

This chain joins TRBV20-1 and TRBJ2-7, with a possible D match to TRBD2 (6 bases). The CDR3 consists of 15 residues. CDR1 is DFQATT and CDR2 is SNEGSKA in the germline V gene (reference sequence). With 5 bases removed from V and 3 bases from J, the gap between germline ends came to 20 bases. The CDR3 reads CSAGLGASVSYEQYF. CDR3 coding DNA: TGCAGTGCTGGGCTCGGGGCTAGCGTGAGCTACGAGCAGTACTTC.

The DNA for the CDR3 is TGCAGTGCTAAGGACGGGCAGACACAGCATTTT. Amino acid sequence: CSAKDGQTQHF. This chain connects TRBV20-1 to TRBJ1-5; D unclear. This CDR3 contains 11 residues. In germline, CDR1 is DFQATT, CDR2 SNEGSKA (reference sequence). Between the trimmed V and J ends, which lost 4 bases and 13 bases, there was a span of 14 bases.

At least ten counts were recorded for this clonotype. The rearrangement uses TRBV5-4 and TRBJ2-3; 7 bases align to TRBD1. Germline trimming cut 4 bases from V and 0 bases from J; bases unmatched to any gene: 5. The germline V gene encodes CDR1 SGHNT and CDR2 YYREEE (reference sequence). The CDR3 runs 15 residues. CDR3: CASSMLQGSTDTQYF. The CDR3 DNA is TGTGCCAGCAGCATGCTACAGGGGAGCACAGATACGCAGTATTTT.